What follows are 29 T cell receptor beta chains derived from one specimen sequenced in a study of vaccination and CD4 T cells after COVID-19 (dated by TCRdb to about 2022). These TCRs' antigens remain unknown. In the paper's terms, the treatment or condition label means: roughly 10-day PBMC culture with coronavirus spike peptide pools or control peptides (ViraFEST assay). Libraries were built with PCR. The sequencer listed for this sample is Illumina iSeq 100. TCR sequencing of DNA from cultured CD4+ T cells used the Oncomine TCR Beta short-read assay at the Johns Hopkins FTIC core. TCRdb reprocessing: public reads trimmed at Q25 with fastp, clones called with MiXCR, in-frame beta chains kept. Identical CDR3 proteins give one entry, which carries the most common genes and DNA. The sample contains 16,000 or so distinct CDR3 sequences, approximately 50% of them found a single time. Together, the top ten hold less than 4.5% of the sample.

The specimen comprised CD4+ T cells from blood, cultured in vitro, sampled before SARS-CoV-2 vaccination. These receptors all stem from a human donor who had recovered from COVID-19.

The chain is built from TRBV7-2 and TRBJ2-7, with TRBD2 matching over 12 bases. CDR1 is SGHTA and CDR2 is FQGNSA in the germline V gene. J lost 5 bases, V lost 2 bases, and 7 bases had no gene match. The CDR3 covers 16 residues. The CDR3 coding sequence is TGTGCCAGCAGCTTACTAGCGGGAGGGCCTCTAAACGAGCAGTACTTC. It specifies CASSLLAGGPLNEQYF.

This chain connects TRBV9 to TRBJ2-1, with a weak D call TRBD2 (5 bases). The CDR3 loop spans 14 amino acids. The germline gives CDR1 SGDLS, CDR2 YYNGEE. V dropped 2 bases and J dropped 7 bases, with 13 bases sitting between them. Written as DNA, the CDR3 is TGTGCCAGCAGCGTTCGGTGGGAGACGAATGAGCAGTTCTTC. Its protein product is CASSVRWETNEQFF.

This clonotype was recorded once. V and J are TRBV20-1 and TRBJ2-3; possible D gene TRBD2, 6 bases. CDR1 and CDR2 from the germline V gene are DFQATT and SNEGSKA (reference sequence). The CDR3 sequence is 16 residues long. Trimming shortened V by 0 bases and J by 1 base, and 14 bases separated the two germline ends. The CDR3 bases are TGCAGTGCTAGAGATTGGGGGGTAGTGGGCACAGATACGCAGTATTTT. Translated, it gives CSARDWGVVGTDTQYF.

The rearrangement links TRBV7-2 to TRBJ1-1; TRBD1 matches at 8 bases. The J segment lost 5 bases and the V segment lost 8 bases, leaving 10 bases of the junction unmatched. This CDR3 is built from 14 residues. Looked up from germline, CDR1 is SGHTA and CDR2 is FQGNSA. In DNA form, the CDR3 reads TGTGCCAGCGGACAGGGATTAAGGTTGACTGAAGCTTTCTTT. Translated: CASGQGLRLTEAFF. Using reference TRBV7-2 and TRBJ1-1 for the parts outside the CDR3, the full variable domain is GAGVSQSPSNKVTEKGKDVELRCDPISGHTALYWYRQSLGQGLEFLIYFQGNSAPDKSGLPSDRFSAERTGGSVSTLTIQRTQQEDSAVYLCASGQGLRLTEAFFGQGTRLTVV.

This chain connects TRBV19 to TRBJ1-1; D remains ambiguous. V was clipped by 3 bases and J by 0 bases, with 8 bases between them. The CDR3 length is 14 residues. Germline V gives CDR1 LNHDA, CDR2 SQIVND (reference sequence). Here the CDR3 reads CASSISALNTEAFF. The CDR3 DNA follows: TGTGCCAGTAGTATCAGTGCCCTGAACACTGAAGCTTTCTTT.

V is TRBV6-5 and J is TRBJ1-1, with TRBD1 matching 11 bases. V lost 4 bases and J lost 10; bases outside the gene matches: 11. Looked up from germline, CDR1 is MNHEY and CDR2 is SVGAGI. The CDR3 extends over 15 amino acids. The CDR3 region has the DNA TGTGCCAGCAGTTCGGGACAGGGGGGCCCCTCCGGAGCTTTCTTT. It encodes CASSSGQGGPSGAFF.

V is TRBV6-5 and J is TRBJ1-6; D is possibly TRBD1 (5 bases). Trimming cost V 0 bases and J 6 bases, with 12 bases left between them. This CDR3 comprises 16 residues. Germline V lookup: CDR1 MNHEY, CDR2 SVGAGI. The CDR3 DNA is TGTGCCAGCAGTTACTCTAGAGGGACGCCTAATTCACCCCTCCACTTT. Translation: CASSYSRGTPNSPLHF.

V is TRBV11-3 and J is TRBJ1-1, with D unclear. The germline V and J ends were trimmed by 1 base and 6 bases, with 9 bases remaining between them. The CDR3 is 13 amino acids. Germline V gene lookup returns CDR1 SGHNT and CDR2 YENEEA. The CDR3 here is CASSLVVRAEAFF. DNA of the CDR3: TGTGCCAGCAGCTTAGTGGTGAGGGCTGAAGCTTTCTTT.

V and J are TRBV5-4 and TRBJ2-5; TRBD2 is a possible D gene (6 bases). Per the germline V gene, CDR1 is SGHNT and CDR2 is YYREEE (reference sequence). The CDR3 has 13 amino acids. Deletions cut 5 bases from V and 3 bases from J, with 11 bases between. The CDR3 DNA sequence: TGTGCCAGCAGTTTGCCGGGGGAAGAGACCCAGTACTTC. As protein: CASSLPGEETQYF.

This clonotype appeared once. V usage is TRBV19 and J usage is TRBJ1-2, with 9 bases that match TRBD1. Trimming cost V 5 bases and J 6 bases; bases outside gene matches: 10. This CDR3 comprises 15 residues. Germline CDR1 is LNHDA and CDR2 is SQIVND (reference sequence). Written as DNA, the CDR3 is TGTGCCAGTAGTCCCGTGGACAGGGGCTGGCATGGCTACACCTTC. Translation gives CASSPVDRGWHGYTF. The entire variable domain, with the rest obtained from reference TRBV19 and TRBJ1-2, is as follows: DGGITQSPKYLFRKEGQNVTLSCEQNLNHDAMYWYRQDPGQGLRLIYYSQIVNDFQKGDIAEGYSVSREKKESFPLTVTSAQKNPTAFYLCASSPVDRGWHGYTFGSGTRLTVV.

The rearrangement joins TRBV7-2 to TRBJ1-3; no definite D call. The CDR3 length is 17 residues. Germline CDR1 and CDR2: SGHTA and FQGNSA. V was clipped by 1 base and J by 1 base, with 14 bases between them. The CDR3 is CASSLGGPLVSGNTIYF. CDR3 in DNA: TGTGCCAGCAGCTTAGGCGGCCCGCTTGTATCTGGAAACACCATATATTTT.

This clonotype was recorded a few times. The chain couples TRBV7-8 to TRBJ2-7, with D possibly being TRBD1 (5 bases). V lost 2 bases and J 2 bases, leaving 10 bases between the germline ends. The CDR3 consists of 14 residues. Germline loops: CDR1 SGHVS, CDR2 FQNEAQ. The CDR3 sequence is CASSLFTGTYEQYF. Written as DNA, the CDR3 is TGTGCCAGCAGCTTATTTACAGGCACCTACGAGCAGTACTTC.

This clonotype turned up a few times. V is TRBV6-1 and J is TRBJ2-2; D is ambiguous. The CDR3 has 15 amino acids. CDR1 and CDR2 (germline): MNHNS, SASEGT. The V gene lost 10 bases and the J gene lost 1 base, with 16 bases spanning the gap. Here the CDR3 reads CATPLAEWNTGELFF. The CDR3 nucleotides read TGTGCCACCCCCTTGGCAGAATGGAACACCGGGGAGCTGTTTTTT.

This clonotype showed up just once. The CDR3 DNA sequence: TGTGCCAGCAGTCCGAAGGGGGGCTATGGCTACACCTTC. Amino acids: CASSPKGGYGYTF. The rearrangement joins TRBV12-3 or TRBV12-4 to TRBJ1-2; D perhaps matches TRBD1 (6 bases). The CDR3 runs 13 residues. V lost 5 bases and J lost 4, with 11 bases in between.

The chain links TRBV19 to TRBJ2-1; D may be TRBD2 (6 bases). The CDR3 contains 14 residues. The V and J ends lost 3 bases and 6 bases respectively, with 12 bases between them. In germline, CDR1 is LNHDA, CDR2 SQIVND (reference sequence). CDR3 coding DNA: TGTGCCAGTAGTATGGGTTCGGGGGTCAATGAGCAGTTCTTC. Protein product: CASSMGSGVNEQFF. Complete variable domain (other parts from reference TRBV19 and TRBJ2-1): DGGITQSPKYLFRKEGQNVTLSCEQNLNHDAMYWYRQDPGQGLRLIYYSQIVNDFQKGDIAEGYSVSREKKESFPLTVTSAQKNPTAFYLCASSMGSGVNEQFFGPGTRLTVL.

The rearrangement links TRBV6-1 to TRBJ1-2; TRBD1 aligns across 9 bases. CDR1 is MNHNS, CDR2 SASEGT, per germline. CDR3 length: 15 amino acids. V lost 4 bases and J lost 7; bases outside the gene matches: 10. CDR3 sequence (DNA): TGTGCCAGCAGTGCCCCGAAGGGACAGGGAGGTGGCTACACCTTC. Translated, it gives CASSAPKGQGGGYTF.

V is TRBV20-1 and J is TRBJ2-5; D possibly corresponds to TRBD2 (7 bases). The CDR3 has 15 amino acids. V lost 3 bases to trimming and J lost 5 bases, with 19 bases between them. Germline CDR1 DFQATT, CDR2 SNEGSKA (reference sequence). CDR3 sequence: CSASPDWGGGETQYF. Written as DNA, the CDR3 is TGCAGTGCTAGCCCCGACTGGGGGGGCGGCGAGACCCAGTACTTC.

This clonotype was seen only a few times. CDR3 nucleotide sequence: TGTGCAAGTCGCTTAGCGGAGGAGGGGGAGACCCAGTACTTC. This codes for CASRLAEEGETQYF. The rearrangement links TRBV12-2 to TRBJ2-5; TRBD2 is taken as the D call from the table, unchecked against the DNA. TRBV12-2 is labeled a pseudogene. There are 14 residues in the CDR3.

V usage is TRBV5-4 and J usage is TRBJ1-2; maybe TRBD1 (6 bases). The CDR3 sequence is 14 residues long. Per germline, CDR1 SGHNT and CDR2 YYREEE (reference sequence). Trimming cost V 0 bases and J 3 bases, with 9 bases left between them. The CDR3 DNA sequence: TGTGCCAGCAGCTTGGGGGGGGCGGACTATGGCTACACCTTC. Translating it yields CASSLGGADYGYTF.

This chain uses TRBV6-2 or TRBV6-3 with TRBJ2-7, with 7 bases lining up with TRBD2. Germline CDR1 MNHEY, CDR2 SVGEGT. The CDR3 runs to 16 residues. V shed 7 bases and J 2 bases; nucleotides not matched to a gene: 14. In nucleotides, the CDR3 is TGTGCCAGCATCGGTTTCTCTAGCGGTAAGACCTACGAGCAGTACTTC. This encodes CASIGFSSGKTYEQYF.

This clonotype was found a few times. The rearrangement joins TRBV7-2 to TRBJ2-3; D may be TRBD2 (5 bases). The length of the CDR3 is 14 residues. With 5 bases removed from V and 4 bases from J, the gap between germline ends came to 13 bases. Germline-derived CDR1 and CDR2 are SGHTA and FQGNSA. The CDR3 nucleotides read TGTGCCAGCAGCCAGTCAACAGCGGCAGATACGCAGTATTTT. Translation: CASSQSTAADTQYF.

This clonotype was observed a few times. This chain uses TRBV27 with TRBJ1-6; D is perhaps TRBD1 (5 bases). Trimming took 0 bases from V and 6 from J, leaving 9 bases between them. This CDR3 is built from 15 residues. CDR1 and CDR2 from the germline V gene are MNHEY and SMNVEV (reference sequence). The CDR3 is CASSLSGVVNSPLHF. In DNA form, the CDR3 reads TGTGCCAGCAGTTTATCAGGGGTTGTTAATTCACCCCTCCACTTT.

This clonotype was picked up one time. The CDR3 region has the DNA TGTGCCAGCAGTTCGCAGATTCTGAACACTGAAGCTTTCTTT. Encoded protein: CASSSQILNTEAFF. The rearrangement links TRBV6-5 to TRBJ1-1; no reliable D call. The germline CDR1 and CDR2 sequences are MNHEY and SVGAGI. This CDR3 region has 14 residues. Trimming took off 4 bases at V and 0 bases at J, with 9 bases between the two ends.

This rearrangement joins TRBV12-3 or TRBV12-4 to TRBJ2-1; 8 nucleotides align to TRBD2. This CDR3 has 16 residues. The junction had 10 bases not matched to a gene; V was cut back by 5 bases and J by 4 bases. CDR3 sequence reads: CASSGERGNFYNEQFF. CDR3 bases: TGTGCCAGCAGTGGAGAGCGGGGGAACTTTTACAATGAGCAGTTCTTC.

This chain uses TRBV7-3 with TRBJ2-6; either TRBD1 or TRBD2 may supply D (5 bases each). This CDR3 region has 14 residues. Deletions cut 10 bases from V and 1 base from J, with 11 bases between. CDR1 is SGHTA, CDR2 FQGTGA, per germline. The CDR3 is CATRGRSGANVLTF. The CDR3 bases are TGTGCCACGAGGGGACGGTCTGGGGCCAACGTCCTGACTTTC.

This clonotype was seen only a few times. DNA for the CDR3: TGTGCCAGCAGTTGGGACCGGAACACTGAAGCTTTCTTT. Its protein product is CASSWDRNTEAFF. This rearrangement joins TRBV6-5 to TRBJ1-1, with D maybe TRBD1 (5 bases). The V gene lost 4 bases and the J gene lost 1 base, with 7 bases spanning the gap. This CDR3 contains 13 residues. Germline CDR1 is MNHEY and CDR2 is SVGAGI.

This clonotype has just a few counts. J is TRBJ2-7 and V is TRBV20-1; 7 bases are shared with TRBD2. J gave up 7 bases and V 6 bases, and 12 bases lay outside the gene matches. The CDR3 is made up of 13 amino acids. Germline loops: CDR1 DFQATT, CDR2 SNEGSKA (reference sequence). The CDR3 DNA reads as TGCAGTGCGGCGGAAACTAGCGCGCGGGAGCAGTACTTC. Encoded protein: CSAAETSAREQYF.

Here the CDR3 DNA reads TGTGCCACCAGTGATTACGGTCTCTCTGGGGCCAACGTCCTGACTTTC. It is translated as CATSDYGLSGANVLTF. The gene calls are TRBV24-1 and TRBJ2-6, with unresolved D. Germline values: CDR1 KGHDR, CDR2 SFDVKD. Trimming stripped 2 bases from V and 0 bases from J, with 7 bases between. The CDR3 spans 16 residues.

The chain has TRBV20-1 and TRBJ2-2; no definite D call. Trimming left V 5 bases short and J 5 bases short, with 12 bases between. Looked up from germline, CDR1 is DFQATT and CDR2 is SNEGSKA (reference sequence). The CDR3 contains 13 residues. CDR3 DNA: TGCAGTGCTCCACCCCATGGGACCGGGGAGCTGTTTTTT. Its translation: CSAPPHGTGELFF.